The clone carrying this T cell receptor beta chain was seen only a few times. TCRdb's copy holds only in-frame clones and misses some; the assay was immunoSEQ multiplex PCR. The sample consists of some 78,000 clones, roughly 89% of them appearing once. This record belongs to a study of blood T cell repertoires in COVID-19. Study summary: COVID-19 samples collected from the United States, Italy and Spain covered acute and convalescent phases.

The CDR3 has 12 amino acids. Germline CDR1 reads MNHEY; CDR2 reads SVGEGT. Trimming removed 6 bases at V and 8 bases at J, with 11 bases between. What was sequenced was peripheral blood. This sequence joins TRBV6-2 or TRBV6-3 and TRBJ2-1; TRBD2 is a possible D gene (5 bases). The source of this sequence is an elderly woman with active or convalescent COVID-19. The CDR3 DNA sequence: TGTGCCAGCAGCCGGGCGAGGGATGAGCAGTTCTTC. It specifies CASSRARDEQFF.